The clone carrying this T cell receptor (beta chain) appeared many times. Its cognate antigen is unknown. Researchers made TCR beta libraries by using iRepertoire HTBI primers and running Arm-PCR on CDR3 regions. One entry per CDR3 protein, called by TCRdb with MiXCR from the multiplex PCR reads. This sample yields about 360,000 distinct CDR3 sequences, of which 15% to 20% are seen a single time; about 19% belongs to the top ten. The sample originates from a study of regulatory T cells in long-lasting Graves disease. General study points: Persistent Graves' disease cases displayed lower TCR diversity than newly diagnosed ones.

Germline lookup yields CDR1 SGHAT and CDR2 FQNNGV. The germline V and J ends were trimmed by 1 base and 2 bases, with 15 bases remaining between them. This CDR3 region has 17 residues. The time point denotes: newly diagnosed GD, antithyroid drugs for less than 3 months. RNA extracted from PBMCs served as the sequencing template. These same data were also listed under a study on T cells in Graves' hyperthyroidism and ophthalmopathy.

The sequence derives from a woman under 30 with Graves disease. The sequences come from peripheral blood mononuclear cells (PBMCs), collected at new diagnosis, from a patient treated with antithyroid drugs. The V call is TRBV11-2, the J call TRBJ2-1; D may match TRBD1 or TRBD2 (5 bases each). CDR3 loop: CASSLVIQGRAYNEQFF. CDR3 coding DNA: TGTGCCAGCAGCTTAGTTATCCAGGGACGGGCCTACAATGAGCAGTTCTTC.